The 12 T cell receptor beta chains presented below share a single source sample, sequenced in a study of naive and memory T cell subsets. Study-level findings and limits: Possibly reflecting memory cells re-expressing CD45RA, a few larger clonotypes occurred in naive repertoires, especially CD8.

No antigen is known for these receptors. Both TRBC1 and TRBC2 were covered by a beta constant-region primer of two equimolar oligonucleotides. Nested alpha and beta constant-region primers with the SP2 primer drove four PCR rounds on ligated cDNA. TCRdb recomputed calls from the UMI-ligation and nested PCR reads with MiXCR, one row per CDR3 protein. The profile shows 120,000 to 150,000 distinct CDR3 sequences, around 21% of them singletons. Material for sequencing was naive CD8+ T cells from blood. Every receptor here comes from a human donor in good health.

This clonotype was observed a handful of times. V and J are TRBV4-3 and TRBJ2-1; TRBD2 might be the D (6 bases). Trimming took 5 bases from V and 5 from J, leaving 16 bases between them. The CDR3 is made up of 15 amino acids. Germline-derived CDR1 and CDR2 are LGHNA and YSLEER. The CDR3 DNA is TGCGCCAGCAGCTTTCGGGAGTACAACGACAATGAGCAGTTCTTC. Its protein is CASSFREYNDNEQFF.

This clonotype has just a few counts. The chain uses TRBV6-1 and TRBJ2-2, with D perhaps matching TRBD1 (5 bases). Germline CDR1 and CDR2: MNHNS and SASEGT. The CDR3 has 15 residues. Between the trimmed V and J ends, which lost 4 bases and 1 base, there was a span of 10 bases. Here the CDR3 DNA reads TGTGCCAGCAGTGGAGTCCAGGGGAACACCGGGGAGCTGTTTTTT. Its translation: CASSGVQGNTGELFF.

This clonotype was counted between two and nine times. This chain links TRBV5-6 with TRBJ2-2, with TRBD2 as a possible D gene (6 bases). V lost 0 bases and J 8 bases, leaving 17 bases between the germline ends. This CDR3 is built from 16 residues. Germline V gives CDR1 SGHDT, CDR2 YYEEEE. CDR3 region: CASSLAWEERWGELFF. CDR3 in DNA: TGTGCCAGCAGCTTGGCCTGGGAGGAGCGATGGGGGGAGCTGTTTTTT.

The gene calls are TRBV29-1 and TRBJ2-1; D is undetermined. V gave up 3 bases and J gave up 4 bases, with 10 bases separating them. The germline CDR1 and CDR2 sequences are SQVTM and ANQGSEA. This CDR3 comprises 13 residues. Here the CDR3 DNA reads TGCAGCGTTGATACAGACGTTTACAATGAGCAGTTCTTC. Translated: CSVDTDVYNEQFF.

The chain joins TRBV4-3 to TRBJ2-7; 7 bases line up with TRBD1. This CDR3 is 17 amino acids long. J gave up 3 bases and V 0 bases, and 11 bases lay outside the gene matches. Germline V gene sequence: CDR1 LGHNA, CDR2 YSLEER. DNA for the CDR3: TGCGCCAGCAGCCAAGATCTTGTGGGGACAGCCCTCTACGAGCAGTACTTC. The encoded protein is CASSQDLVGTALYEQYF.

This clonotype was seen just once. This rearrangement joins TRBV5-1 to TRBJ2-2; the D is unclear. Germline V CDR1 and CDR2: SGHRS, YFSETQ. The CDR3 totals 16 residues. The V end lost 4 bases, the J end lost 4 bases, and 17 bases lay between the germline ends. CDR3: CASSPGPNSGTGELFF. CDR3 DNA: TGCGCCAGCAGCCCAGGACCCAACTCCGGCACCGGGGAGCTGTTTTTT.

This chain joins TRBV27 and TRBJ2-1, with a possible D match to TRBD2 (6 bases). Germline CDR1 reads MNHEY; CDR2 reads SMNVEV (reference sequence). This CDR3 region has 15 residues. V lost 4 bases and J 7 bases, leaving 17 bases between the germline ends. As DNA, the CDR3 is TGTGCCAGCAGTTCGACGGGAGCTCTGGGGAATGAGCAGTTCTTC. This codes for CASSSTGALGNEQFF.

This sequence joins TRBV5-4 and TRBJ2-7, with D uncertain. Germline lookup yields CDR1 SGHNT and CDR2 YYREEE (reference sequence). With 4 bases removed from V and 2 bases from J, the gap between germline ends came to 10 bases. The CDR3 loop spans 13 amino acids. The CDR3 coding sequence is TGTGCCAGCAGCCGACCTGACGCCTACGAGCAGTACTTC. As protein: CASSRPDAYEQYF. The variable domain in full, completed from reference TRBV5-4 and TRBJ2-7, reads ETGVTQSPTHLIKTRGQQVTLRCSSQSGHNTVSWYQQALGQGPQFIFQYYREEENGRGNFPPRFSGLQFPNYSSELNVNALELDDSALYLCASSRPDAYEQYFGPGTRLTVT.

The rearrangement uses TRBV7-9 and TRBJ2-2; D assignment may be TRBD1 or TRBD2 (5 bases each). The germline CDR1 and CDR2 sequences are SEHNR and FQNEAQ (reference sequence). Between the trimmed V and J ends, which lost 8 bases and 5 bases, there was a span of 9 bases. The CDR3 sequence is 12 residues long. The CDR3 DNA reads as TGTGCCAGCGGTGGGGGAACCGGGGAGCTGTTTTTT. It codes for CASGGGTGELFF.

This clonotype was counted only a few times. Written as DNA, the CDR3 is TGCGCCAGCAGCCACGCTCCGCTTATGAACACTGAAGCTTTCTTT. Encoded protein: CASSHAPLMNTEAFF. This sequence joins TRBV4-1 and TRBJ1-1; D is undetermined. Germline V CDR1 and CDR2: MGHRA, YSYEKL. This CDR3 is built from 15 residues. V was pared by 3 bases and J by 0 bases, with 11 bases between.

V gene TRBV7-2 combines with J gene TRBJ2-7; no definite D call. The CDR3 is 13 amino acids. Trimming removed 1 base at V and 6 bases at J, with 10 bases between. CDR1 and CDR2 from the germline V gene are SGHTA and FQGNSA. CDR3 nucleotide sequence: TGTGCCAGCAGCTTAGAGTATCTGCCCGAGCAGTACTTC. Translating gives CASSLEYLPEQYF.

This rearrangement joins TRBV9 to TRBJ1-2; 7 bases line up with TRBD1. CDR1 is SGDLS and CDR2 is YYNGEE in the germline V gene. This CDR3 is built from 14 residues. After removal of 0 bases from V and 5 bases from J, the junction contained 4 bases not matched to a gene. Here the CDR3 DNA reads TGTGCCAGCAGCGTAGGAGGGACAGCATATGGCTACACCTTC. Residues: CASSVGGTAYGYTF.